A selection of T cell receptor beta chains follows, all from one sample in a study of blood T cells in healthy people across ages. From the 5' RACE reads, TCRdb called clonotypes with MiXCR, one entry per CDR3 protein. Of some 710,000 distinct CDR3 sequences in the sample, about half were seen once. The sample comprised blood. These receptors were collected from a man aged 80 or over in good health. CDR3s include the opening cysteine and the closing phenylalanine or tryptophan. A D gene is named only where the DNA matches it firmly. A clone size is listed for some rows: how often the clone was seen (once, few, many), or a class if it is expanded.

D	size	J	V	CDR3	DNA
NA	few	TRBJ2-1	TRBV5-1	CASSLLQSYNEQFF	TGCGCCAGCAGCTTGTTACAGTCCTACAATGAGCAGTTCTTC
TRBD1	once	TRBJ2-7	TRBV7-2	CASSAPGQTSYEQNF	TGTGCCAGCAGCGCACCGGGACAGACAAGCTACGAGCAGAACTTC
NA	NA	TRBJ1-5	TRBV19	CASSIEADSLGQPQHF	TGTGCCAGTAGTATAGAGGCGGACAGCTTGGGTCAGCCCCAGCATTTT
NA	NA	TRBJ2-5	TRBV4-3	CASGQDLLGGRKETQYF	TGCGCCAGCGGCCAAGACCTTCTAGGGGGGCGGAAGGAGACCCAGTACTTC
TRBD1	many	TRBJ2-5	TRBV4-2	CASSQTGAETQYF	TGTGCCAGCAGCCAAACAGGGGCAGAGACCCAGTACTTC
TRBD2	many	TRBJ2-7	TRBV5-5	CASSTRLAGVSYEQYF	TGTGCCAGCAGCACCAGACTAGCGGGGGTTTCCTACGAGCAGTACTTC
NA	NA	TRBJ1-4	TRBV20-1	CSATRTATSEKLFF	TGCAGTGCTACAAGGACGGCAACTAGTGAAAAACTGTTTTTT
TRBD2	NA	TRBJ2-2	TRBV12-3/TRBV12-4	CASSRGTSRINTGELFF	TGTGCCAGCAGTAGAGGGACTAGCAGAATCAACACCGGGGAGCTGTTTTTT
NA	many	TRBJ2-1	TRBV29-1	CSAEGEGSYNEQFF	TGCAGCGCCGAGGGGGAGGGCTCCTACAATGAGCAGTTCTTC
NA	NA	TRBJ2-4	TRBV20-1	CSAPPGLAKNIQYF	TGCAGCGCCCCTCCGGGACTAGCCAAAAACATTCAGTACTTC
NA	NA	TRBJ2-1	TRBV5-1	CASSLGGRPRSNEQFF	TGCGCCAGCAGCTTGGGCGGCAGACCACGGAGCAATGAGCAGTTCTTC
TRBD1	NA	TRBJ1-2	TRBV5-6	CASSPKQGRLYGYTF	TGTGCCAGCAGCCCAAAACAGGGGCGCCTCTATGGCTACACCTTC
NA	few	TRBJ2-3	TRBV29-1	CSAVRDSYSTDTQYF	TGCAGCGCCGTCCGAGATTCCTATAGCACAGATACGCAGTATTTT
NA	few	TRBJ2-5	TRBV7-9	CASSLPSPGETQYF	TGTGCCAGCAGCTTGCCCTCACCAGGGGAGACCCAGTACTTC
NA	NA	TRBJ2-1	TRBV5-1	CASSTGPPNEQFF	TGCGCCAGCAGCACGGGACCACCCAATGAGCAGTTCTTC
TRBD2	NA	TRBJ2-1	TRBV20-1	CSARDFGAGAYNEQFF	TGCAGTGCTAGAGATTTTGGAGCGGGAGCCTACAATGAGCAGTTCTTC
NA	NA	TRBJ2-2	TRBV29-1	CSVDAGRATGELFF	TGCAGCGTTGACGCCGGACGGGCAACCGGGGAGCTGTTTTTT
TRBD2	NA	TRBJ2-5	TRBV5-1	CASSLFSGSETQYF	TGCGCCAGCAGCTTGTTTAGCGGGAGTGAGACCCAGTACTTC
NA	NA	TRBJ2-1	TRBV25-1	CASNSRLVVGEQFF	TGTGCCAGCAATAGCAGATTGGTGGTAGGTGAGCAGTTCTTC
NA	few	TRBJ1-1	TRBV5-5	CASSLSRANTEAFF	TGTGCCAGCAGCTTATCCAGGGCGAACACTGAAGCTTTCTTT
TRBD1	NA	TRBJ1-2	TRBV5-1	CASSAPGQIYGYTF	TGCGCCAGCAGCGCTCCGGGACAGATTTATGGCTACACCTTC
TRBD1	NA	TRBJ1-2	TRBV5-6	CASSSGTGAHYGYTF	TGTGCCAGCAGCTCGGGGACAGGGGCCCACTATGGCTACACCTTC